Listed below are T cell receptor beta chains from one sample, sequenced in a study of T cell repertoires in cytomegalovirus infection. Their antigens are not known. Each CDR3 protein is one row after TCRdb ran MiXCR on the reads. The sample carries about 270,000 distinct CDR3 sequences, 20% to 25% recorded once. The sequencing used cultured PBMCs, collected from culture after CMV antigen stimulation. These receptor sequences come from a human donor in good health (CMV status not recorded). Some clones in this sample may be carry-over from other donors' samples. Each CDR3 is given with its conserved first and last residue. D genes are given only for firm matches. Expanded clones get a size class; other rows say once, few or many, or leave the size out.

TGTGCCAGCAGCTTAGGTTCGGGGGCGGAAGGCTACACCTTC,CASSLGSGAEGYTF,TRBJ1-2,NA,TRBV7-2,few
TGTGCCAGCAGTTTATTAGCGGGAGGTACCGGGTACAATGAGCAGTTCTTC,CASSLLAGGTGYNEQFF,TRBJ2-1,TRBD2,TRBV12-3/TRBV12-4,few
TGTGCCAGTAGTATAGATCGGGCAAGTGATAGCAATCAGCCCCAGCATTTT,CASSIDRASDSNQPQHF,TRBJ1-5,NA,TRBV19,few
TGTGCCAGCAGCAGGGGAGGGGGCGAACAAGAGACCCAGTACTTC,CASSRGGGEQETQYF,TRBJ2-5,NA,TRBV7-2,many
TGTGCCAGCAGAGGGACAGGGACTGAAGCTTTCTTT,CASRGTGTEAFF,TRBJ1-1,TRBD1,TRBV27,NA
TGTGCCAGCAGATACAACACAGGGGATCTGAACACTGAAGCTTTCTTT,CASRYNTGDLNTEAFF,TRBJ1-1,TRBD1,TRBV7-9,few
TGTGCCAGCAGTTACTCGCAGACACTTATAGCCAAAAACATTCAGTACTTC,CASSYSQTLIAKNIQYF,TRBJ2-4,NA,TRBV6-5,NA
TGTGCCAGCAGCTTAGGTCTAGCGGGAGGGGGAGAGACCCAGTACTTC,CASSLGLAGGGETQYF,TRBJ2-5,TRBD2,TRBV28,many
TGTGCCAGCAGTTCTTACACCATGGACATTCAGTACTTC,CASSSYTMDIQYF,TRBJ2-4,NA,TRBV6-2/TRBV6-3,NA
TGCGCCAGCAGCCAAGGGGGCGGGGGGGACCGCGGCGGGACCCAGTACTTC,CASSQGGGGDRGGTQYF,TRBJ2-5,TRBD2,TRBV4-1,many
TGTGCCAGCAGTTTAGCCACGGGACAAAGGGATACGCAGTATTTT,CASSLATGQRDTQYF,TRBJ2-3,NA,TRBV12-3/TRBV12-4,few
TGCAGTGCTAGAGTCGTAGGGGTCCTACACAATGAGCAGTTCTTC,CSARVVGVLHNEQFF,TRBJ2-1,NA,TRBV20-1,few
TGTGCCAGCAGCTTAGGCAGGGTTAAAACTGAAGCTTTCTTT,CASSLGRVKTEAFF,TRBJ1-1,NA,TRBV7-6,NA
TGTGCCAGTAGTATTGATGGCGGGAGGGCTGAGCAGTTCTTC,CASSIDGGRAEQFF,TRBJ2-1,TRBD2,TRBV19,NA
TGTGCCAGCAGCGGAGCAATCCCGTCCGACGCTTTCTTT,CASSGAIPSDAFF,TRBJ1-1,NA,TRBV6-5,NA
TGTGCCAGCAGCTTAAAAGACAGGGACCGCGAGCAGTACTTC,CASSLKDRDREQYF,TRBJ2-7,TRBD1,TRBV7-2,many
TGTGCCAGCAGCTCCGGGGACAGCTTCTTCTATGGCTACACCTTC,CASSSGDSFFYGYTF,TRBJ1-2,TRBD1,TRBV12-3/TRBV12-4,NA
TGTGCCAGCAGCCCGACAGGCCTGAACACTGAAGCTTTCTTT,CASSPTGLNTEAFF,TRBJ1-1,NA,TRBV7-2,many
TGTGCCAGTAGTATTAGACTAGCGGGAGGCGGCGGGGAGCTGTTTTTT,CASSIRLAGGGGELFF,TRBJ2-2,TRBD2,TRBV19,NA
TGTGCCAGCAGCCTTTTAGAGGGTTATACGCAGTATTTT,CASSLLEGYTQYF,TRBJ2-3,NA,TRBV7-4,NA
TGTGCCAGCAGTTACCACACAGGGGAAAACACCGGGGAGCTGTTTTTT,CASSYHTGENTGELFF,TRBJ2-2,TRBD1,TRBV6-5,many
TGTGCCAGCAGTCACTTAGAAAGCCTTAATCAGCCCCAGCATTTT,CASSHLESLNQPQHF,TRBJ1-5,NA,TRBV6-2/TRBV6-3,few
TGTGCCAGCAGTCCGGGAGCCGGGTTGAATGAGCAGTTCTTC,CASSPGAGLNEQFF,TRBJ2-1,NA,TRBV12-3/TRBV12-4,NA
TGTGCCAGCAGCTCCAGGAGACAGGGCTTAAGTAATTCACCCCTCCACTTT,CASSSRRQGLSNSPLHF,TRBJ1-6,TRBD1,TRBV7-9,many
TGTGCCAGCAGTCGGGACAGCCCTCCCTACGAGCAGTACTTC,CASSRDSPPYEQYF,TRBJ2-7,TRBD1,TRBV7-2,many
TGTGCCAGCAGCCGAAACGAACACTTCTTC,CASSRNEHFF,TRBJ2-1,NA,TRBV7-2,many
TGTGCCAGCAGCTTAGGGACTAGCGGGAGGCTCTACAATGAGCAGTTCTTC,CASSLGTSGRLYNEQFF,TRBJ2-1,TRBD2,TRBV11-2,NA
TGTGCCAGCAGTGAATTAGGCAGATCCCAAGAGACCCAGTACTTC,CASSELGRSQETQYF,TRBJ2-5,NA,TRBV25-1,few
TGCAGTGCTCAAACCCAGGGTACCCTTACAAAAAACATTCAGTACTTC,CSAQTQGTLTKNIQYF,TRBJ2-4,NA,TRBV20-1,NA